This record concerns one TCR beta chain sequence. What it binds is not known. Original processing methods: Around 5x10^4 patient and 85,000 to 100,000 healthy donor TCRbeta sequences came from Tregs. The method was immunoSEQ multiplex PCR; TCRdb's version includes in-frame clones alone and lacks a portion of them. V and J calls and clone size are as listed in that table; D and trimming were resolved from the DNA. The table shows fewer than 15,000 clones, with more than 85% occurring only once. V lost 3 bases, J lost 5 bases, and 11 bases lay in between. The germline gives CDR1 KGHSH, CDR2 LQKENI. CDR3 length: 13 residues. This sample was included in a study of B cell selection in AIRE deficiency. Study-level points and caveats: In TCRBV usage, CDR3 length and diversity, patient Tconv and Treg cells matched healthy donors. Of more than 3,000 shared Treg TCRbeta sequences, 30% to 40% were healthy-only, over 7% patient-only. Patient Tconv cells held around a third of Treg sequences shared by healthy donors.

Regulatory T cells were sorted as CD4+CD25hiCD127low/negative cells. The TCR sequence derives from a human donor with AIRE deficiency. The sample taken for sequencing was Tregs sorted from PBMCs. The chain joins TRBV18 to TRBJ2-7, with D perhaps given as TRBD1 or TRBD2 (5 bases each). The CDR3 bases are TGTGCCAGCTCACCGGGGGTTGGGAACGAGCAGTACTTC. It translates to CASSPGVGNEQYF.